This entry lists 8 T cell receptor beta chains sequenced from one sample in a study of blood T cells in healthy people across ages. A second PCR of roughly 6 to 12 cycles used a sample-barcoded 5' primer and a J-beta primer mix. Each CDR3 protein is one row after TCRdb ran MiXCR on the 5' RACE reads. The profile shows roughly 1.6 million distinct CDR3 sequences, 30% to 40% of them singletons. Sequenced sample: blood. These receptors were obtained from a woman aged 30 to 39 in good health.

The DNA for the CDR3 is TGTGCCAGCACTGTAAGCGGGAGGGCCTCCTACGAGCAGTACTTC. It codes for CASTVSGRASYEQYF. The chain employs TRBV6-1 and TRBJ2-7; TRBD2 matches 10 bases. Trimming took 7 bases from V and 0 from J; bases not matched to a gene: 6. The germline V gene encodes CDR1 MNHNS and CDR2 SASEGT. CDR3 length equals 15 residues.

The sample holds a few counts of this clonotype. The gene calls are TRBV6-1 and TRBJ2-3; no clear D. The V and J ends lost 2 bases and 11 bases respectively, with 14 bases between them. The germline gives CDR1 MNHNS, CDR2 SASEGT. This CDR3 has 13 residues. The CDR3 protein is CASSERMQVEQYF. The CDR3 bases are TGTGCCAGCAGTGAACGGATGCAAGTGGAGCAGTATTTT.

This chain uses TRBV7-2 with TRBJ2-1; 15 bases are shared with TRBD2. The germline CDR1 and CDR2 sequences are SGHTA and FQGNSA. The CDR3 covers 16 residues. The junction had 9 bases not matched to a gene; V was cut back by 1 base and J by 14 bases. As DNA, the CDR3 is TGTGCCAGCAGCTTAGTGGGACTAGCGGGAGGCCTTGGGGAGTTCTTC. It encodes CASSLVGLAGGLGEFF.

V and J are TRBV7-8 and TRBJ2-3; the D gene is possibly TRBD2 (6 bases). Germline assignment: CDR1 SGHVS and CDR2 FQNEAQ. V dropped 3 bases and J dropped 5 bases, with 12 bases sitting between them. This CDR3 has 14 amino acids. The CDR3 loop reads CASSFQVTRDTQYF. CDR3 nucleotides: TGTGCCAGCAGCTTTCAGGTGACTAGAGATACGCAGTATTTT.

The V and J genes are TRBV20-1 and TRBJ1-2; D remains ambiguous. This CDR3 has 13 residues. V was trimmed by 2 bases and J by 3 bases, leaving 10 bases between them. The V gene's germline CDR1 is DFQATT and CDR2 SNEGSKA (reference sequence). Here the CDR3 DNA reads TGCAGTGCTAGAAGCCGCCGAGACTATGGCTACACCTTC. It is translated as CSARSRRDYGYTF.

The chain links TRBV28 to TRBJ2-1, with D perhaps matching TRBD2 (7 bases). Germline assignment: CDR1 MDHEN and CDR2 SYDVKM. The ends were cut back, 8 bases at V and 8 bases at J, with 19 bases in the middle. This CDR3 region has 14 residues. The CDR3 reads CASGRGGRSDEQFF. CDR3 nucleotide sequence: TGTGCCAGCGGTAGGGGGGGCCGGAGTGATGAGCAGTTCTTC.

This clonotype was detected many times. This rearrangement joins TRBV5-1 to TRBJ2-7, with D perhaps matching TRBD1 or TRBD2 (5 bases each). The germline gives CDR1 SGHRS, CDR2 YFSETQ. V lost 2 bases to trimming and J lost 0 bases, with 15 bases between them. This CDR3 region has 16 residues. The CDR3: CASSFSRDGFSYEQYF. In nucleotides, the CDR3 is TGCGCCAGCAGCTTCTCCCGGGACGGTTTCTCCTACGAGCAGTACTTC.

This clonotype came up a few times. The chain carries TRBV28 and TRBJ1-4, with 7 bases aligning to TRBD1. The CDR3 contains 17 residues. Unmatched junction bases numbered 10, after V lost 6 bases and J lost 0 bases. Germline loops: CDR1 MDHEN, CDR2 SYDVKM. CDR3 in DNA: TGTGCCAGCAGCCCTGGGCGCGGGACAGCAACTAATGAAAAACTGTTTTTT. This encodes CASSPGRGTATNEKLFF.